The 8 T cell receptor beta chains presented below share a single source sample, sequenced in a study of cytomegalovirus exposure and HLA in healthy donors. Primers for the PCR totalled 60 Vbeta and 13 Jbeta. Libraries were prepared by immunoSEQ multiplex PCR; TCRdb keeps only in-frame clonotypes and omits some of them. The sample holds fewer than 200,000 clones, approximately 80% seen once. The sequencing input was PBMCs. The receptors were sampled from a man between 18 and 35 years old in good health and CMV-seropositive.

The CDR3 sequence: CATSTMGAGTGELFF. CDR3 bases: TGTGCCACCAGCACGATGGGGGCCGGCACCGGGGAGCTGTTTTTT. The chain uses TRBV15 and TRBJ2-2, with D possibly being TRBD1 (6 bases). The CDR3 runs to 15 residues. Germline V CDR1 and CDR2: LNHNV, YYDKDF (reference sequence). The ends were cut back, 4 bases at V and 4 bases at J, with 13 bases in the middle. The whole variable domain, remainder taken from reference TRBV15 and TRBJ2-2, is DAMVIQNPRYQVTQFGKPVTLSCSQTLNHNVMYWYQQKSSQAPKLLFHYYDKDFNNEADTPDNFQSRRPNTSFCFLDIRSPGLGDTAMYLCATSTMGAGTGELFFGEGSRLTVL.

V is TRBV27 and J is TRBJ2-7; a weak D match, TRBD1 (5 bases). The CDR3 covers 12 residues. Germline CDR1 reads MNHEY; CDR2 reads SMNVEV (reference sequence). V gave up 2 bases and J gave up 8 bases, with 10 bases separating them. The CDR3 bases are TGTGCCAGCAGTTTAAGGCAGGGTAAGCAGTACTTC. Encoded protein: CASSLRQGKQYF.

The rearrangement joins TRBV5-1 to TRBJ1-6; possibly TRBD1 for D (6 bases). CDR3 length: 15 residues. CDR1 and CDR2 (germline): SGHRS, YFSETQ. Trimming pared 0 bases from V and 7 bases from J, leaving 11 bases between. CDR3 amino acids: CASSLEGGGNSPLHF. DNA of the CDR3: TGCGCCAGCAGCTTGGAAGGGGGTGGGAATTCACCCCTCCACTTT.

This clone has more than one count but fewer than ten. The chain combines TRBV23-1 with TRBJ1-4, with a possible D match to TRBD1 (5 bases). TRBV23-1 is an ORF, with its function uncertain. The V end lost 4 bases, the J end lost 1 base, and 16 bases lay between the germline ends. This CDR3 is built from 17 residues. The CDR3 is CASSLPGWMETNEKLFF. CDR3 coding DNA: TGCGCCAGCAGTCTGCCAGGGTGGATGGAAACTAATGAAAAACTGTTTTTT.

The CDR3 is CASSLNGRATDTQYF. CDR3 sequence (DNA): TGCGCCAGCAGCTTGAACGGGAGGGCTACAGATACGCAGTATTTT. The chain has TRBV5-1 and TRBJ2-3, with 8 bases matching TRBD2. Germline V gene lookup returns CDR1 SGHRS and CDR2 YFSETQ. V lost 1 base to trimming and J lost 3 bases; unmatched junction nucleotides: 4. The length of the CDR3 is 15 residues.

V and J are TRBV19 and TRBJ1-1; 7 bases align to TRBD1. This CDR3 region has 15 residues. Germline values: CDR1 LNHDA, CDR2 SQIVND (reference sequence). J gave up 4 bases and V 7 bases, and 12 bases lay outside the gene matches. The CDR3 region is CASTTRTGGGTEAFF. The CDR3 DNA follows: TGTGCCAGTACGACTCGGACAGGAGGAGGCACTGAAGCTTTCTTT.

In DNA, the CDR3 is TGTGCCAGCAGTTTCGCAGGGATTAACTATGGCTACACCTTC. It translates to CASSFAGINYGYTF. The chain combines TRBV27 with TRBJ1-2, with D possibly being TRBD1 (5 bases). Germline loops: CDR1 MNHEY, CDR2 SMNVEV (reference sequence). The CDR3 totals 14 residues. With 3 bases removed from V and 1 base from J, the gap between germline ends came to 9 bases.

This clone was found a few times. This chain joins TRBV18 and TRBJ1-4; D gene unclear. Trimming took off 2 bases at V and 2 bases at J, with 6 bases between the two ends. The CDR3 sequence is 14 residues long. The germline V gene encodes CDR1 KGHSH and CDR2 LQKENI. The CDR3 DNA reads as TGTGCCAGCTCACCATATACTACTAATGAAAAACTGTTTTTT. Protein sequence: CASSPYTTNEKLFF.